The text below deals with one TCR beta chain. Its antigen is undetermined. This sample stems from a study of OX40 agonist ivuxolimab in advanced cancers. About the research overall: In this trial design, patients received ivuxolimab intravenously at 0.01 to 10 mg/kg every 2 weeks. At around 81% male, the cohort had a mean age of approximately 60 years, ranging from roughly 23 to 80.

Whole-study results and caveats: Some patients without response likewise showed low normalized clonal expansion. CD4+ and CD8+ blood T cells expanded clonally by week 6 at 0.1 to 3.0 mg/kg.

Data came from immunoSEQ multiplex PCR; TCRdb stores just in-frame clones and leaves some out. This sample has some 80,000 clones, with roughly 84% found just once. This CDR3 has 15 amino acids. Trimming pared 4 bases from V and 1 base from J, leaving 13 bases between. CDR1 is LGHNA and CDR2 is YSLEER in the germline V gene. The sample was CD4+ or CD8+ T cells sorted from blood, taken in a trial of the OX40 agonist ivuxolimab. The receptor was isolated from an adult with an advanced solid tumor such as melanoma, head and neck, liver or kidney cancer. V usage is TRBV4-3 and J usage is TRBJ1-1; maybe TRBD1 (6 bases). CDR3 in DNA: TGCGCCAGCAGCCCCAGAACGACAGGGAACACTGAAGCTTTCTTT. Its protein is CASSPRTTGNTEAFF.